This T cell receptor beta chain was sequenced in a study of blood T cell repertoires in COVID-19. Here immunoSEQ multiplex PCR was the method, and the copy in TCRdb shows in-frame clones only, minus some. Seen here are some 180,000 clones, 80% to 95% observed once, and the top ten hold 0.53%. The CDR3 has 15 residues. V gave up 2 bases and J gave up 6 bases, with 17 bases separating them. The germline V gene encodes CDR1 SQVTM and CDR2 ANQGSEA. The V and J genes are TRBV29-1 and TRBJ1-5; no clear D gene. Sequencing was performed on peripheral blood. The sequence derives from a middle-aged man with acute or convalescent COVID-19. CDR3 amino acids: CSVERGTAGRQPQHF. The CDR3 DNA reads TGCAGCGTTGAACGCGGAACGGCTGGCCGTCAGCCCCAGCATTTT. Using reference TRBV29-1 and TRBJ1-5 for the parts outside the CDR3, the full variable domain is SAVISQKPSRDICQRGTSLTIQCQVDSQVTMMFWYRQQPGQSLTLIATANQGSEATYESGFVIDKFPISRPNLTFSTLTVSNMSPEDSSIYLCSVERGTAGRQPQHFGDGTRLSIL.